This passage covers 15 T cell receptor beta chains from one sample sequenced in a study of molecular identifiers for immune sequencing clone quantification listed by TCRdb under 2018. Library preparation employed PCR. Data came from an Illumina HiSeq 4000. TCRdb passed the public sequencing reads through fastp at Q25 and MiXCR, retaining productive beta sequences. Entries are consolidated by CDR3 protein sequence, retaining the most common genes and DNA. For this sample there are about 640,000 distinct CDR3 sequences; 15% to 20% appear just once. 0.85% to 0.9% of the sample comes from the top ten. The specimen was naive CD8+ T cells from blood, with Jurkat cell RNA spiked in. The cell subset or site label on this specimen signifies: FACS-sorted CD8+CD4-CCR7+CD45RA+ naive T cells. These receptors were obtained from a human donor in good health. Some libraries in this study had Jurkat cell RNA spiked in.

This clonotype was seen only a few times. CDR3 DNA: TGTGCCAGCACCTTAATAGGGGGGTACAATGAGCAGTTCTTC. Its translation is CASTLIGGYNEQFF. The chain carries TRBV28 and TRBJ2-1, with D perhaps assigned TRBD1 or TRBD2 (6 bases each). CDR1 is MDHEN and CDR2 is SYDVKM in the germline V gene. The V gene lost 7 bases and the J gene lost 4 bases, with 14 bases spanning the gap. The CDR3 sequence is 14 residues long. The full variable domain, in which reference TRBV28 and TRBJ2-1 provide the parts outside the CDR3, is DVKVTQSSRYLVKRTGEKVFLECVQDMDHENMFWYRQDPGLGLRLIYFSYDVKMKEKGDIPEGYSVSREKKERFSLILESASTNQTSMYLCASTLIGGYNEQFFGPGTRLTVL.

This clonotype was counted only a few times. This chain uses TRBV9 with TRBJ1-2; no firm D call. Germline values: CDR1 SGDLS, CDR2 YYNGEE. This CDR3 region has 15 residues. Trimming took off 0 bases at V and 5 bases at J, with 14 bases between the two ends. In DNA, the CDR3 is TGTGCCAGCAGCGTAGAGAGTGGTGCTGGGTATGGCTACACCTTC. This gives the protein CASSVESGAGYGYTF.

The chain employs TRBV30 and TRBJ1-3; D unresolved. V shed 4 bases and J shed 3 bases, with 7 bases lying between them. This CDR3 is 12 amino acids long. The germline V gene has CDR1 GTSNPN and CDR2 SVGIG (reference sequence). The CDR3 DNA sequence: TGTGCCTGGAACGAAGATGGAAACACCATATATTTT. It translates to CAWNEDGNTIYF.

The genes are TRBV25-1 and TRBJ1-6; D is ambiguous. V was trimmed by 3 bases and J by 13 bases, leaving 16 bases between them. The V gene's germline CDR1 is MGHDK and CDR2 SYGVNS. CDR3 length: 14 amino acids. CDR3 nucleotide sequence: TGTGCCAGCAGTGAGGGTGGAAAGATTCCCCCCCTCCACTTT. Protein product: CASSEGGKIPPLHF. The variable domain in full, completed from reference TRBV25-1 and TRBJ1-6, reads EADIYQTPRYLVIGTGKKITLECSQTMGHDKMYWYQQDPGMELHLIHYSYGVNSTEKGDLSSESTVSRIRTEHFPLTLESARPSHTSQYLCASSEGGKIPPLHFGNGTRLTVT.

This clonotype appeared many times. The chain combines TRBV30 with TRBJ2-3; 7 positions match TRBD2. Trimming at V came to 4 bases and at J to 0 bases, leaving 4 bases not matched to a gene. This CDR3 is 14 amino acids long. Germline assignment: CDR1 GTSNPN and CDR2 SVGIG (reference sequence). In DNA form, the CDR3 reads TGTGCCTGGAACCCAGCGGGAAGCACAGATACGCAGTATTTT. It codes for CAWNPAGSTDTQYF.

This chain links TRBV7-6 with TRBJ2-5; a possible D gene is TRBD1 (5 bases). With 1 base removed from V and 4 bases from J, the gap between germline ends came to 10 bases. This CDR3 has 14 residues. The V gene's germline CDR1 is SGHVS and CDR2 FNYEAQ. The CDR3 sequence: CASSLVGRGETQYF. CDR3 bases: TGTGCCAGCAGCTTAGTGGGAAGGGGAGAGACCCAGTACTTC.

The chain carries TRBV13 and TRBJ2-3; possibly TRBD2 for D (5 bases). The CDR3 sequence is 16 residues long. CDR1 PRHDT and CDR2 FYEKMQ come from the germline V gene (reference sequence). Trimming shortened V by 5 bases and J by 3 bases, and 18 bases separated the two germline ends. The CDR3 sequence is CASSKRIEGVTDTQYF. The CDR3 nucleotides read TGTGCCAGCAGCAAACGGATCGAGGGAGTGACAGATACGCAGTATTTT.

This clonotype was seen repeatedly, ten times or more. The V call is TRBV20-1, the J call TRBJ2-7, with D perhaps TRBD2 (6 bases). V was cut by 6 bases and J by 4 bases, with 19 bases left in between. The length of the CDR3 is 14 residues. Germline V gives CDR1 DFQATT, CDR2 SNEGSKA (reference sequence). The CDR3 region is CSALYLATSYEQYF. The CDR3 nucleotides read TGCAGTGCCCTCTACCTAGCGACTAGTTACGAGCAGTACTTC.

The chain is built from TRBV4-1 and TRBJ2-5; perhaps TRBD2 as D (6 bases). Germline V gene lookup returns CDR1 MGHRA and CDR2 YSYEKL. The CDR3 runs 17 residues. With 0 bases removed from V and 1 base from J, the gap between germline ends came to 15 bases. The CDR3 loop is CASSQDRVSGFQETQYF. The CDR3 region has the DNA TGCGCCAGCAGCCAAGATCGAGTTAGCGGATTCCAAGAGACCCAGTACTTC.

This clonotype was recorded at least ten times. This sequence joins TRBV6-2 or TRBV6-3 and TRBJ2-7; 8 bases align to TRBD2. The germline V gene has CDR1 MNHEY and CDR2 SVGEGT. J lost 3 bases, V lost 6 bases, and 7 bases had no gene match. The CDR3 consists of 14 residues. The CDR3 reads CASRLYSGDYEQYF. In DNA, the CDR3 is TGTGCCAGCAGACTCTATAGCGGGGACTACGAGCAGTACTTC.

Comment on this clonotype: A much larger clone differs by one base, so this may be a read error. The final CDR3 position lacks the conserved phenylalanine or tryptophan, pointing to a likely read error. V is TRBV24-1 and J is TRBJ2-3, with D possibly matching TRBD1 (6 bases). Germline values: CDR1 KGHDR, CDR2 SFDVKD. V lost 4 bases and J 9 bases, leaving 13 bases between the germline ends. The CDR3 covers 13 residues. The CDR3 DNA sequence: TGTGCCACCAGTGACGAGGACAGAGCGACGCAGTATCTT. It translates to CATSDEDRATQYL.

There are a few counts of this clonotype. V usage is TRBV3-1 and J usage is TRBJ2-7; no clear D. CDR1 and CDR2 (germline): LGHDT, YNNKEL (reference sequence). V was pared by 1 base and J by 1 base, with 11 bases between. The CDR3 has 15 amino acids. The CDR3 protein is CASSQGASLSYEQYF. In nucleotides, the CDR3 is TGTGCCAGCAGCCAAGGGGCGAGTCTTTCCTACGAGCAGTACTTC.

J is TRBJ1-1 and V is TRBV6-5; tentatively, D is TRBD1 (6 bases). Trimming cost V 8 bases and J 0 bases, with 13 bases left between them. CDR3 size: 14 residues. Per germline, CDR1 MNHEY and CDR2 SVGAGI. CDR3 DNA sequence: TGTGCCAGCCTCGGGGGGGGGCTGAACACTGAAGCTTTCTTT. It translates to CASLGGGLNTEAFF.

Of note for this clonotype: A much bigger clone sits one base away, suggesting this may be a read error. In nucleotides, the CDR3 is TGCAGTGCTAGAAGCCTGACTAGCGGGAGGGAGCAGTACTTC. It translates to CSARSLTSGREQYF. The chain joins TRBV20-1 to TRBJ2-7; 13 bases line up with TRBD2. Losses at the gene ends were 2 bases for V and 7 bases for J; bases not matched to a gene: 5. CDR1 and CDR2 from the germline V gene are DFQATT and SNEGSKA (reference sequence). The CDR3 runs to 14 residues.

Details on this clonotype: Sequence at one end of the junction differs from germline and may be a read error. CDR3 nucleotides: TGTGCCAGCAGCCTCAACCAGAACGCTGAAGCTTTCTTT. Translation gives CASSLNQNAEAFF. V usage is TRBV6-2 or TRBV6-3 and J usage is TRBJ1-1; D remains unclear. CDR1 is MNHEY and CDR2 is SVGEGT in the germline V gene. The CDR3 covers 13 residues.